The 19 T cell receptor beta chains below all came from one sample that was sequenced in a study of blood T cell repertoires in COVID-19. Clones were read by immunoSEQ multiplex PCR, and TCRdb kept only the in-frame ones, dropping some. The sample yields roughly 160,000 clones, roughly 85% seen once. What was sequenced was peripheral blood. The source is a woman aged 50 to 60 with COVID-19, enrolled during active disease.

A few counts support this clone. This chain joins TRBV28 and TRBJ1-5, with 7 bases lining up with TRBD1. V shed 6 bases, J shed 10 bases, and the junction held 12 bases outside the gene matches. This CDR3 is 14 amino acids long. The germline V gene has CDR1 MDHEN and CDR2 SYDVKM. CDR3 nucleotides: TGTGCCAGCAGCTCCGGGACAGCTTTGGTACCCCAGCATTTT. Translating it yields CASSSGTALVPQHF.

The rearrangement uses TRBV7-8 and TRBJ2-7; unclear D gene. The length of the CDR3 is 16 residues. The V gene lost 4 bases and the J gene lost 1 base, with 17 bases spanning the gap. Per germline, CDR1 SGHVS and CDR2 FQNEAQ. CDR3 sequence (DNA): TGTGCCAGCAGCTCCATAGAAGAGATCGGTTCCTACGAGCAGTACTTC. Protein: CASSSIEEIGSYEQYF.

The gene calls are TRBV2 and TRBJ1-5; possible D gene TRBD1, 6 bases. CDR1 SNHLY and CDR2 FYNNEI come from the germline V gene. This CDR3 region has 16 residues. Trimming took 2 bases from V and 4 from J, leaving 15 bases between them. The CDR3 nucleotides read TGTGCCAGCAGTGAAAGAACCGGGACAAATAATCAGCCCCAGCATTTT. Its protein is CASSERTGTNNQPQHF.

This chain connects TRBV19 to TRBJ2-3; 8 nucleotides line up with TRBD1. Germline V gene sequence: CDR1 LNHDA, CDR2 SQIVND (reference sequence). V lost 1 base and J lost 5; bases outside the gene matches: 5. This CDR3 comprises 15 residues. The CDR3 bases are TGTGCCAGTAGTATAGGGGGACAGGACATAGATACGCAGTATTTT. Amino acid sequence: CASSIGGQDIDTQYF.

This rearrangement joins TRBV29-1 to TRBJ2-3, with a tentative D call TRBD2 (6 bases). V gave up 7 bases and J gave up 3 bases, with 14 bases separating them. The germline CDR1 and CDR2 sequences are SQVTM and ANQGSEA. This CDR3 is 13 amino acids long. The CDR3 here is CSALRGWTDTQYF. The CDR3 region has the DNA TGCAGCGCCCTCCGGGGGTGGACAGATACGCAGTATTTT.

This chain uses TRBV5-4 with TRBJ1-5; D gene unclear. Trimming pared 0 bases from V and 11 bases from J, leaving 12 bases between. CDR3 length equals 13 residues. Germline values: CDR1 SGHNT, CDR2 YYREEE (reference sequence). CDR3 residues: CASSLAGSGAQHF. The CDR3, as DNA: TGTGCCAGCAGCTTGGCGGGTAGCGGGGCCCAGCATTTT. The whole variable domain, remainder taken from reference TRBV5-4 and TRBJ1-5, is ETGVTQSPTHLIKTRGQQVTLRCSSQSGHNTVSWYQQALGQGPQFIFQYYREEENGRGNFPPRFSGLQFPNYSSELNVNALELDDSALYLCASSLAGSGAQHFGDGTRLSIL.

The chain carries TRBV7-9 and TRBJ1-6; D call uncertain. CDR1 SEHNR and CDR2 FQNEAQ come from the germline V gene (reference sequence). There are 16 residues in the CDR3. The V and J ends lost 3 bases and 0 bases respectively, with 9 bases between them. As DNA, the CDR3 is TGTGCCAGCAGCTTGACCGGGAGCTCCTATAATTCACCCCTCCACTTT. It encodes CASSLTGSSYNSPLHF.

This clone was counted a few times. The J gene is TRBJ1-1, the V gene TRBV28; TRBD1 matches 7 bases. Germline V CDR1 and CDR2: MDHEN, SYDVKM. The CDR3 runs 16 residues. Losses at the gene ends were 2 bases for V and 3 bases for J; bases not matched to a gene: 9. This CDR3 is CASSLSQGVGDTEAFF. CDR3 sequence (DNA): TGTGCCAGCAGTTTAAGTCAGGGGGTGGGGGACACTGAAGCTTTCTTT.

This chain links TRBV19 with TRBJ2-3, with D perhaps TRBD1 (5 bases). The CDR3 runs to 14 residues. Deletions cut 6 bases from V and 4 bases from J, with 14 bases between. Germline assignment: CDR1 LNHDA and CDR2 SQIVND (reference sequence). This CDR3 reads CASSLRMGPDTQYF. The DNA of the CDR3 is TGTGCCAGTAGCCTCAGGATGGGGCCAGATACGCAGTATTTT. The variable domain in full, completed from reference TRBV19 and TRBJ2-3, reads DGGITQSPKYLFRKEGQNVTLSCEQNLNHDAMYWYRQDPGQGLRLIYYSQIVNDFQKGDIAEGYSVSREKKESFPLTVTSAQKNPTAFYLCASSLRMGPDTQYFGPGTRLTVL.

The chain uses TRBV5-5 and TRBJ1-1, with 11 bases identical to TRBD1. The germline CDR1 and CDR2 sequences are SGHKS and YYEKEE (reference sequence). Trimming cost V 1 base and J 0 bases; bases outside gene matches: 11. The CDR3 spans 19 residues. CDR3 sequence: CASSLRGPGQGVMNTEAFF. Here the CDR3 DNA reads TGTGCCAGCAGCTTGAGGGGGCCGGGACAGGGGGTTATGAACACTGAAGCTTTCTTT.

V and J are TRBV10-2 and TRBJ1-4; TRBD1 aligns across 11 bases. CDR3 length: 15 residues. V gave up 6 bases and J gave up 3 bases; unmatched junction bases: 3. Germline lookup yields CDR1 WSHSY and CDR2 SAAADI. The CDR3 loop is CASRLGQGANEKLFF. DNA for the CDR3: TGCGCCAGCAGATTGGGACAGGGGGCTAATGAAAAACTGTTTTTT.

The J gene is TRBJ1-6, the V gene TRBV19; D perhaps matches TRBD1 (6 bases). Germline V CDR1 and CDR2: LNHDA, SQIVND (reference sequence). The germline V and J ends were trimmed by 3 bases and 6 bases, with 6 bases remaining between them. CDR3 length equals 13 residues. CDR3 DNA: TGTGCCAGTAGTATGGACAGTAATTCACCCCTCCACTTT. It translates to CASSMDSNSPLHF.

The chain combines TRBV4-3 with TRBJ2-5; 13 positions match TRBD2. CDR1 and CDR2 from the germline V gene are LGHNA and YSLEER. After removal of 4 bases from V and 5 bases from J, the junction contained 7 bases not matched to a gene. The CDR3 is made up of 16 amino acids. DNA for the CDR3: TGCGCCAGCAGCCCATTTACTAGCGGGGGGGCTGAGACCCAGTACTTC. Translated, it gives CASSPFTSGGAETQYF.

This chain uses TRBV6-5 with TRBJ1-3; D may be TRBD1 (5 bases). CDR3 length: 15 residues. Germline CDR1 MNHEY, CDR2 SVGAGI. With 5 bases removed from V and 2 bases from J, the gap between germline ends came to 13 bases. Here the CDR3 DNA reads TGTGCCAGCAGTCGGGGGTCTGGCGCTGGAAACACCATATATTTT. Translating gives CASSRGSGAGNTIYF.

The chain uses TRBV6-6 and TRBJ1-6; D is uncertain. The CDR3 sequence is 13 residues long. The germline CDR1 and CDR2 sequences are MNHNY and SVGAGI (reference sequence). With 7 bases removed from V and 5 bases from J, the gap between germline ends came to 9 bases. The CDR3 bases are TGTGCCAGCAACCTAAGTCATAATTCACCCCTCCACTTT. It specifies CASNLSHNSPLHF.

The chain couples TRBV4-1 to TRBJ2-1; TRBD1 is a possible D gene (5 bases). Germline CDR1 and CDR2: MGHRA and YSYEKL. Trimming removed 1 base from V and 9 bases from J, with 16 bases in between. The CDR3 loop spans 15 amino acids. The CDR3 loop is CASSQVSGPTVEQFF. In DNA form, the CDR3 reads TGCGCCAGCAGCCAAGTATCAGGGCCAACAGTTGAGCAGTTCTTC.

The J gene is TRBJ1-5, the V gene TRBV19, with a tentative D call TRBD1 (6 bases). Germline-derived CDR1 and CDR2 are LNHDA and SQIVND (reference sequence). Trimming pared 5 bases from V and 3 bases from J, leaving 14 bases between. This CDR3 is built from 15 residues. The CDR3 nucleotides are TGTGCCAGTAGTCTAACAGGGCATTTCAATCAGCCCCAGCATTTT. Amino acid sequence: CASSLTGHFNQPQHF. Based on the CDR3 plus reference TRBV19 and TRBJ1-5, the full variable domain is DGGITQSPKYLFRKEGQNVTLSCEQNLNHDAMYWYRQDPGQGLRLIYYSQIVNDFQKGDIAEGYSVSREKKESFPLTVTSAQKNPTAFYLCASSLTGHFNQPQHFGDGTRLSIL.

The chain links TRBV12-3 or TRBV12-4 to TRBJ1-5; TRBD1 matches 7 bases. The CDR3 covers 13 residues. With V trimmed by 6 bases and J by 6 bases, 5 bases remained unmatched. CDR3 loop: CASRTGVGQPQHF. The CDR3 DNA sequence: TGTGCCAGCAGAACAGGGGTCGGTCAGCCCCAGCATTTT.

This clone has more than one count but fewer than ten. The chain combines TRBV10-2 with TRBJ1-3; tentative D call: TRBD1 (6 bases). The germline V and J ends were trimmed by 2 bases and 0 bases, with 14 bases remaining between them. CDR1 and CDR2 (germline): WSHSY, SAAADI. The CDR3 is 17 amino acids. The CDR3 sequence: CASSEMGGTSSGNTIYF. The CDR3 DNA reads TGCGCCAGCAGTGAGATGGGAGGGACAAGCTCTGGAAACACCATATATTTT.